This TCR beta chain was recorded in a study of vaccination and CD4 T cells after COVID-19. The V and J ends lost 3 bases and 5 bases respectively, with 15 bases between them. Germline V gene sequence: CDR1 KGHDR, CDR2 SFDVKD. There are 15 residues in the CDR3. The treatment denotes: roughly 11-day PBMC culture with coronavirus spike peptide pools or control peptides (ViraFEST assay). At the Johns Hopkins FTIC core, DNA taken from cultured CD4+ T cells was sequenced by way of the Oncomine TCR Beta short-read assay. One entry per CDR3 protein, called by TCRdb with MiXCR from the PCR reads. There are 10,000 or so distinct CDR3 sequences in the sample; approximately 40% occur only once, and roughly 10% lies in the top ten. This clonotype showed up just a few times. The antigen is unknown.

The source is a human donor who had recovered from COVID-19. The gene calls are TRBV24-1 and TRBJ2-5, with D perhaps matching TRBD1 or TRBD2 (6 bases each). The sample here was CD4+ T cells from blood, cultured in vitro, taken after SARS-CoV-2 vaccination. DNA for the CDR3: TGTGCCACCAGTGATGCCGCCTGGGGGGCGGAGACCCAGTACTTC. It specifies CATSDAAWGAETQYF.